The 27 T cell receptor delta chains reported below all come from one sample, sequenced in a study of Vδ1+ human thymocytes. Study observations and caveats: Highly polyclonal TRG and TRD repertoires with Gaussian CDR3 length distributions appeared in thymus.

These receptors have no known antigen. Extracted RNA was reverse transcribed into cDNA. CDR3 amplicons came from multiplex PCR with pooled V-gene forward and constant-region reverse primers. TCRdb re-called the multiplex PCR reads using CATT. The profile shows some 55,000 delta-chain clones, roughly 15% of them singletons. Sequencing used Vdelta1+ gamma-delta thymocytes from the thymus. Regarding subset: FACS-sorted CD3+ TCRalphabeta- TCRVdelta1+ TCRVdelta2- thymocytes. These receptors were taken from a boy younger than two who had congenital heart surgery.

The J gene is TRDJ1, the V gene TRDV1; D possibly matches TRDD2 or TRDD3 (8 bases each). The CDR3 is 22 residues long. Trimming shortened V by 2 bases and J by 0 bases, and 31 bases separated the two germline ends. Germline CDR1 TSWWSYY, CDR2 QGS. Here the CDR3 reads CALGENLRMVFLLGVHTDKLIF. The CDR3 nucleotides are TGTGCTCTTGGGGAAAACCTGCGGATGGTCTTCCTACTGGGGGTACACACCGATAAACTCATCTTT.

This clone was seen more than once but under ten times. The gene calls are TRDV1 and TRDJ1; 13 positions match TRDD3. This CDR3 is built from 19 residues. Trimming removed 3 bases from V and 0 bases from J; junction bases left unmatched: 10. Germline V gene sequence: CDR1 TSWWSYY, CDR2 QGS. CDR3 bases: TGTGCTCTTGGGGAGGCCCTATTACTGGGGGATACGTACACCGATAAACTCATCTTT. It encodes CALGEALLLGDTYTDKLIF.

This rearrangement joins TRDV1 to TRDJ1; TRDD3 matches 8 bases. The germline gives CDR1 TSWWSYY, CDR2 QGS. This CDR3 is 20 amino acids long. V was clipped by 0 bases and J by 2 bases; unmatched bases: 17. CDR3 nucleotide sequence: TGTGCTCTTGGGGAACTAGCCACCGCACTGGGGGGCGAGACTACCGATAAACTCATCTTT. Residues: CALGELATALGGETTDKLIF.

This clone was seen more than once but under ten times. The chain recombines TRDV1 with TRDJ1, with TRDD3 matching over 7 bases. Looked up from germline, CDR1 is TSWWSYY and CDR2 is QGS. This CDR3 is built from 17 residues. V dropped 2 bases and J dropped 3; count of bases not matched to a gene: 12. CDR3 residues: CALGEMSVGYPSDKLIF. CDR3 in DNA: TGTGCTCTTGGGGAAATGAGCGTGGGATACCCCTCCGATAAACTCATCTTT.

V usage is TRDV1 and J usage is TRDJ1; 7 bases align to TRDD3. The CDR3 sequence is 14 residues long. Germline CDR1 and CDR2: TSWWSYY and QGS. V was pared by 8 bases and J by 2 bases, with 8 bases of the junction left unmatched. In DNA, the CDR3 is TGTGCTCTTTTATGTCTGGGGGGAACCGATAAACTCATCTTT. This codes for CALLCLGGTDKLIF.

This clone was seen more than once but under ten times. This sequence joins TRDV1 and TRDJ2, with 11 bases matching TRDD3. V was clipped by 0 bases and J by 1 base; unmatched bases: 22. Germline loops: CDR1 TSWWSYY, CDR2 QGS. The CDR3 has 24 residues. The CDR3 DNA reads as TGTGCTCTTGGGGAACTACAGGGATACGGACTGGGGGATATCCCCCGGATTTTGACAGCACAACTCTTCTTT. This translates into CALGELQGYGLGDIPRILTAQLFF.

The V call is TRDV1, the J call TRDJ1, with a possible D match to TRDD2 (5 bases). This CDR3 comprises 16 residues. The germline CDR1 and CDR2 sequences are TSWWSYY and QGS. Trimming stripped 2 bases from V and 0 bases from J, with 13 bases between. The CDR3 sequence: CALGEFTPLHTDKLIF. The CDR3 bases are TGTGCTCTTGGGGAATTTACCCCCCTTCACACCGATAAACTCATCTTT.

This clone was observed a few times. This chain joins TRDV1 and TRDJ1, with D perhaps assigned TRDD2 or TRDD3 (6 bases each). The ends were cut back, 4 bases at V and 0 bases at J, with 21 bases in the middle. Germline-derived CDR1 and CDR2 are TSWWSYY and QGS. The CDR3 runs to 18 residues. CDR3 nucleotide sequence: TGTGCTCTTGGGGCGCACCCTTCCGGGGGAACCTACACCGATAAACTCATCTTT. It translates to CALGAHPSGGTYTDKLIF.

V is TRDV1 and J is TRDJ1, with TRDD3 matching over 11 bases. Per germline, CDR1 TSWWSYY and CDR2 QGS. This CDR3 is built from 19 residues. V lost 3 bases, J lost 3 bases, and 15 bases stayed unmatched. In DNA, the CDR3 is TGTGCTCTTGGGGAGCTCTTCCAACTGGGGGATAAGAACGCCGATAAACTCATCTTT. As protein: CALGELFQLGDKNADKLIF.

This chain uses TRDV1 with TRDJ1; 10 nucleotides align to TRDD3. V was pared by 0 bases and J by 8 bases, with 30 bases of the junction left unmatched. Germline CDR1 TSWWSYY, CDR2 QGS. This CDR3 has 23 residues. CDR3 loop: CALGELGVLGPTTAYWGIPKLIF. The CDR3, as DNA: TGTGCTCTTGGGGAACTAGGTGTCCTGGGCCCTACTACCGCTTACTGGGGGATCCCGAAACTCATCTTT.

This clone was detected only a few times. V usage is TRDV1 and J usage is TRDJ1, with 11 positions matching TRDD3. Losses at the gene ends were 0 bases for V and 8 bases for J; bases not matched to a gene: 14. The CDR3 has 18 amino acids. Per the germline V gene, CDR1 is TSWWSYY and CDR2 is QGS. CDR3 region: CALGELVSYVGDTSKLIF. CDR3 DNA: TGTGCTCTTGGGGAACTTGTGTCCTACGTGGGGGATACGTCCAAACTCATCTTT.

This clone was seen a few times. This chain connects TRDV1 to TRDJ1; 10 bases align to TRDD3. The length of the CDR3 is 23 residues. V shed 5 bases and J 11 bases; nucleotides not matched to a gene: 38. Germline loops: CDR1 TSWWSYY, CDR2 QGS. CDR3 region: CALGPKDPKGHALYWGIRTGLIF. CDR3 bases: TGTGCTCTTGGGCCGAAGGACCCGAAAGGCCACGCACTGTACTGGGGGATCCGGACGGGTCTCATCTTT.

The chain is built from TRDV1 and TRDJ1; a weak D match, TRDD3 (5 bases). V lost 6 bases, J lost 1 base, and 15 bases lay in between. Per germline, CDR1 TSWWSYY and CDR2 QGS. This CDR3 contains 15 residues. The CDR3 here is CALGFTGLGTDKLIF. The DNA for the CDR3 is TGTGCTCTTGGTTTTACTGGATTAGGCACCGATAAACTCATCTTT.

The chain uses TRDV1 and TRDJ1, with TRDD3 matching over 7 bases. This CDR3 contains 18 residues. V dropped 1 base and J dropped 0; count of bases not matched to a gene: 11. Germline values: CDR1 TSWWSYY, CDR2 QGS. DNA of the CDR3: TGTGCTCTTGGGGAACATTATCCTCCGGGGGGATACACCGATAAACTCATCTTT. Its translation is CALGEHYPPGGYTDKLIF.

Only a few counts were recorded for this clone. The chain uses TRDV1 and TRDJ1; TRDD3 matches 11 bases. CDR1 TSWWSYY and CDR2 QGS come from the germline V gene. Trimming cost V 0 bases and J 3 bases; bases outside gene matches: 15. This CDR3 contains 20 residues. CDR3 DNA: TGTGCTCTTGGGGAACTTAGTAGGGGCCCCCTTGGGGGATACGCCGATAAACTCATCTTT. It specifies CALGELSRGPLGGYADKLIF.

This chain links TRDV1 with TRDJ1; 8 nucleotides align to TRDD3. The CDR3 consists of 16 residues. V gave up 6 bases and J gave up 0 bases; unmatched junction bases: 9. Looked up from germline, CDR1 is TSWWSYY and CDR2 is QGS. CDR3 loop: CALGPGGAPNTDKLIF. In DNA, the CDR3 is TGTGCTCTTGGTCCTGGGGGAGCCCCAAACACCGATAAACTCATCTTT.

This clone came up a few times. The chain couples TRDV1 to TRDJ1, with TRDD2 identical over 9 bases. The CDR3 length is 21 residues. Germline assignment: CDR1 TSWWSYY and CDR2 QGS. The V and J ends lost 2 bases and 4 bases, in that order; junction bases with no gene match: 23. In DNA form, the CDR3 reads TGTGCTCTTGGGGAAAAACCTTCCTACTTTCCGGGGATAGTAGGGGTCGATAAACTCATCTTT. It translates to CALGEKPSYFPGIVGVDKLIF.

The V and J genes are TRDV1 and TRDJ1, with D maybe TRDD2 (7 bases). The CDR3 has 14 residues. Per the germline V gene, CDR1 is TSWWSYY and CDR2 is QGS. The germline V and J ends were trimmed by 3 bases and 11 bases, with 19 bases remaining between them. The CDR3 region is CALGDPYLPGVLIF. CDR3 in DNA: TGTGCTCTTGGGGACCCGTACCTTCCTGGGGTCCTCATCTTT.

V and J are TRDV1 and TRDJ1; D is unresolved. The length of the CDR3 is 15 residues. Germline V gene data show CDR1 as TSWWSYY and CDR2 as QGS. Deletions cut 1 base from V and 2 bases from J, with 11 bases between. The CDR3 sequence: CALGEPIAETDKLIF. The CDR3 nucleotides read TGTGCTCTTGGGGAACCTATCGCTGAGACCGATAAACTCATCTTT.

The J gene is TRDJ1, the V gene TRDV1; 8 bases fit TRDD3. Germline trimming cut 4 bases from V and 0 bases from J; bases unmatched to any gene: 22. The CDR3 runs to 21 residues. Per the germline V gene, CDR1 is TSWWSYY and CDR2 is QGS. Here the CDR3 reads CALGAWPSHYNGGFYTDKLIF. The CDR3 bases are TGTGCTCTTGGGGCTTGGCCTTCCCACTATAATGGGGGATTCTACACCGATAAACTCATCTTT.

The J gene is TRDJ1, the V gene TRDV1; D might be TRDD2 or TRDD3, each matching 7 bases. Per the germline V gene, CDR1 is TSWWSYY and CDR2 is QGS. This CDR3 has 23 residues. V was clipped by 0 bases and J by 0 bases, with 32 bases between them. Here the CDR3 DNA reads TGTGCTCTTGGGGAACTAGGAAGCCTTCCTCACCCACTGGGGTCCCTCTACACCGATAAACTCATCTTT. This gives the protein CALGELGSLPHPLGSLYTDKLIF.

The chain is built from TRDV1 and TRDJ1, with 13 bases that match TRDD3. V trimming: 4 bases; J trimming: 7 bases; junction bases outside the gene matches: 21. The CDR3 runs 20 residues. Germline lookup yields CDR1 TSWWSYY and CDR2 QGS. In DNA form, the CDR3 reads TGTGCTCTTGGGGCACCCTTCCTACACTGGGGGATACGGGGATTGGGTAAACTCATCTTT. This codes for CALGAPFLHWGIRGLGKLIF.

This rearrangement joins TRDV1 to TRDJ1; 9 bases agree with TRDD3. In germline, CDR1 is TSWWSYY, CDR2 QGS. V gave up 1 base and J gave up 2 bases; unmatched junction bases: 14. This CDR3 has 19 amino acids. The DNA for the CDR3 is TGTGCTCTTGGGGAACCCGGCATGGGGGGATACAGATTTACCGATAAACTCATCTTT. Residues: CALGEPGMGGYRFTDKLIF.

The rearrangement uses TRDV1 and TRDJ1; 8 bases are a match to TRDD3. Germline CDR1 and CDR2: TSWWSYY and QGS. This CDR3 contains 21 residues. J gave up 5 bases and V 2 bases, and 25 bases lay outside the gene matches. Here the CDR3 DNA reads TGTGCTCTTGGGGAAAGAACTTCCATTAGAGGTGGGGGATGCATCCTAGATAAACTCATCTTT. Amino acids: CALGERTSIRGGGCILDKLIF.

This rearrangement joins TRDV1 to TRDJ1, with 9 bases that match TRDD3. This CDR3 is built from 16 residues. Trimming took 2 bases from V and 2 from J; bases not matched to a gene: 6. Looked up from germline, CDR1 is TSWWSYY and CDR2 is QGS. The CDR3 coding sequence is TGTGCTCTTGGGGAAAGGACTGGGGGAGAAACCGATAAACTCATCTTT. As protein: CALGERTGGETDKLIF.

This chain links TRDV1 with TRDJ1; D might be TRDD3 (5 bases). Trimming left V 1 base short and J 2 bases short, with 17 bases between. Germline CDR1 TSWWSYY, CDR2 QGS. The CDR3 is 17 amino acids. CDR3 sequence: CALGERYLEGKTDKLIF. For the CDR3, the DNA is TGTGCTCTTGGGGAACGGTATCTCGAGGGGAAAACCGATAAACTCATCTTT.

The table lists this clone with a few counts. The V call is TRDV1, the J call TRDJ1, with 9 bases aligning to TRDD3. The germline V gene encodes CDR1 TSWWSYY and CDR2 QGS. This CDR3 is 23 amino acids long. Losses at the gene ends were 0 bases for V and 0 bases for J; bases not matched to a gene: 23. This CDR3 reads CALGELILRSPTGGLLYTDKLIF. The CDR3 DNA is TGTGCTCTTGGGGAACTAATCCTACGTTCTCCTACTGGGGGACTACTGTACACCGATAAACTCATCTTT.